The 8 T cell receptor beta chains below were found in one sample sequenced in a study of blood T cell repertoires in COVID-19. Measured with immunoSEQ multiplex PCR; TCRdb has only the in-frame clones, and not every one. The sample has 150,000 to 200,000 clones, approximately 90% seen once. The sample was peripheral blood. These receptors were obtained from a young man who had recovered from COVID-19.

The V gene is TRBV19, the J gene TRBJ1-3; D remains unclear. V was cut by 6 bases and J by 0 bases, with 9 bases left in between. The CDR3 spans 14 residues. Germline CDR1 LNHDA, CDR2 SQIVND (reference sequence). DNA of the CDR3: TGTGCCAGTAGCCCCTCCTACTCTGGAAACACCATATATTTT. It specifies CASSPSYSGNTIYF.

The rearrangement links TRBV7-2 to TRBJ2-7, with TRBD1 identical over 7 bases. This CDR3 region has 14 residues. Germline V gene sequence: CDR1 SGHTA, CDR2 FQGNSA. The J segment lost 4 bases and the V segment lost 0 bases, leaving 3 bases of the junction unmatched. In nucleotides, the CDR3 is TGTGCCAGCAGCTTAGCCGGGACAGTGTACGAGCAGTACTTC. Its translation: CASSLAGTVYEQYF.

This chain joins TRBV7-3 and TRBJ2-3; 8 bases agree with TRBD1. Trimming cost V 5 bases and J 0 bases; bases outside gene matches: 4. This CDR3 has 15 residues. Germline V gene data show CDR1 as SGHTA and CDR2 as FQGTGA. As DNA, the CDR3 is TGTGCCAGCAGCGGACAGGGCCGGAGCACAGATACGCAGTATTTT. Amino acids: CASSGQGRSTDTQYF.

The gene calls are TRBV3-1 (or the pseudogene TRBV3-2) and TRBJ2-2; D uncertain. V lost 0 bases and J 8 bases, leaving 10 bases between the germline ends. Per germline, CDR1 LGHDT and CDR2 YNNKEL (reference sequence). The length of the CDR3 is 14 residues. CDR3 sequence reads: CASSQDPTYGELFF. For the CDR3, the DNA is TGTGCCAGCAGCCAAGATCCCACTTATGGGGAGCTGTTTTTT.

The chain's CDR3 is CAWGQGAGSPLHF. The CDR3, as DNA: TGTGCCTGGGGACAGGGGGCGGGTTCACCCCTCCACTTT. The chain is built from TRBV30 and TRBJ1-6; 11 bases line up with TRBD1. In germline, CDR1 is GTSNPN, CDR2 SVGIG (reference sequence). The CDR3 spans 13 residues. With V trimmed by 5 bases and J by 9 bases, 3 bases remained unmatched.

The chain carries TRBV7-2 and TRBJ1-2; D unresolved. V was shortened by 5 bases and J by 2 bases, with 9 bases between the two germline ends. Looked up from germline, CDR1 is SGHTA and CDR2 is FQGNSA. The CDR3 is 13 residues long. The DNA for the CDR3 is TGTGCCAGCAGCCTTGACTGGAACTATGGCTACACCTTC. This sequence encodes CASSLDWNYGYTF.

The rearrangement joins TRBV14 to TRBJ2-5; D is possibly TRBD1 (6 bases). Trimming took 4 bases from V and 5 from J, leaving 8 bases between them. The CDR3 spans 12 residues. Germline V gene data show CDR1 as SGHDN and CDR2 as FVKESK. The CDR3 is CASSRTGETQYF. Here the CDR3 DNA reads TGTGCCAGCAGCCGCACAGGGGAGACCCAGTACTTC.

The rearrangement joins TRBV28 to TRBJ2-2, with D possibly TRBD1 on 6 matching bases. The CDR3 has 16 amino acids. In germline, CDR1 is MDHEN, CDR2 SYDVKM. V was cut by 3 bases and J by 1 base, with 12 bases left in between. The CDR3 protein is CASSFRRTVNTGELFF. The CDR3 DNA reads TGTGCCAGCAGTTTTCGTAGGACAGTGAACACCGGGGAGCTGTTTTTT.